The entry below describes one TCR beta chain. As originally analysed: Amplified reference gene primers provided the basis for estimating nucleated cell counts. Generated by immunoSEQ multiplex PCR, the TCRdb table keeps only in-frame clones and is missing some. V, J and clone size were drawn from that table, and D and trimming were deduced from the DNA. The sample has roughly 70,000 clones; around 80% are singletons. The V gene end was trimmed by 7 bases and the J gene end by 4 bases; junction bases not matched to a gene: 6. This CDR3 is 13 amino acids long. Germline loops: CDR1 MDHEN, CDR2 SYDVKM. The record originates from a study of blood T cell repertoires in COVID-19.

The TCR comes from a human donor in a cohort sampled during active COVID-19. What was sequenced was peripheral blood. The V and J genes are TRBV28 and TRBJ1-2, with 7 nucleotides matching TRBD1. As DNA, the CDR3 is TGTGCCAGCACGGGACAGTTAGGCTATGGCTACACCTTC. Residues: CASTGQLGYGYTF.